The rows below give T cell receptor beta chains drawn from one sample of a study of blood T cell repertoires in COVID-19. Clones were read by immunoSEQ multiplex PCR, and TCRdb kept only the in-frame ones, dropping some. Of under 70,000 clones listed, around 80% are singletons. Material: peripheral blood. These receptors came from a human donor in a cohort sampled during active COVID-19. The CDR3 runs from the conserved cysteine through the conserved F or W. D genes are given only for firm matches. Some rows mark clone size as missing; the rest say once, few, many or name a class of expanded clone.

J gene,V gene,clone size,D gene,CDR3 DNA,CDR3 protein
TRBJ2-6,TRBV3-1/TRBV3-2,NA,NA,TGTGCCAGCAGCCACTTAGGGGGCTCTGGGGCCAACGTCCTGACTTTC,CASSHLGGSGANVLTF
TRBJ1-3,TRBV18,NA,NA,TGTGCCAGCTCACCACTGGCCAGGGGTTACACTGGAAACACCATATATTTT,CASSPLARGYTGNTIYF
TRBJ2-7,TRBV2,NA,TRBD1,TGTGCCAGCTACAGGCCGGGACAGGAGCGCTACGAGCAGTACTTC,CASYRPGQERYEQYF
TRBJ2-6,TRBV7-9,NA,TRBD1,TGTGCCAGCAGCTTAGTTAAGGGGGCGCTAGCTGGGGCCAACGTCCTGACTTTC,CASSLVKGALAGANVLTF
TRBJ1-1,TRBV7-9,NA,NA,TGTGCCAGCAGCTTAGTGACAAACACTGAAGCTTTCTTT,CASSLVTNTEAFF
TRBJ2-7,TRBV4-3,NA,TRBD2,TGCGCCAGCAGCCAAGAATGGGGGAGGGTCCCCTACGAGCAGTACTTC,CASSQEWGRVPYEQYF
TRBJ2-1,TRBV2,NA,TRBD2,TGTGCCAGCAGTGACCTAGCGGGAGTCCCCAATGAGCAGTTCTTC,CASSDLAGVPNEQFF
TRBJ1-2,TRBV7-9,NA,NA,TGTGCCACGGGGGGCAGCTATGGCTACACCTTC,CATGGSYGYTF
TRBJ1-3,TRBV4-1,NA,TRBD1,TGCGCCAGCAGCCATCGGACAGGGGGTACCGGTGGAAACACCATATATTTT,CASSHRTGGTGGNTIYF
TRBJ2-7,TRBV23-1,NA,NA,TGCGCCAGCAGTCGCCGGGGTCACGAGCAGTACTTC,CASSRRGHEQYF
TRBJ2-2,TRBV13,NA,TRBD2,TGTGCCAGCAGCTTATTGGCGGGAGGCCTCACCGGGGAGCTGTTTTTT,CASSLLAGGLTGELFF
TRBJ2-1,TRBV5-6,once,TRBD2,TGTGCCAGCAGCTTTGTGGGACTAGCGGGAACCCCCGACGAGCAGTTCTTC,CASSFVGLAGTPDEQFF
TRBJ1-1,TRBV13,few,NA,TGTGCCAGCAGCTTAGATTCCTTGGCCCAAGCTTTCTTT,CASSLDSLAQAFF
TRBJ1-2,TRBV12-3/TRBV12-4,NA,NA,TGTGCCAGCAGTCTACGGGGAGACTATGGCTACACCTTC,CASSLRGDYGYTF
TRBJ2-7,TRBV4-3,NA,TRBD2,TGCGCCAGCAGCCAAGAGGGGGACTACTACGAGCAGTACTTC,CASSQEGDYYEQYF
TRBJ1-5,TRBV6-1,NA,NA,TGTGCCAGCAGTGAAATCACAGGGCAGCCCCAGCATTTT,CASSEITGQPQHF
TRBJ2-2,TRBV6-2/TRBV6-3,NA,TRBD2,TGTGCCAGCAGCCGACTAGCGGTGAACACCGGGGAGCTGTTTTTT,CASSRLAVNTGELFF
TRBJ1-4,TRBV5-5,NA,NA,TGTGCCAGCAGCTTGGGGCCTGATGAAAAACTGTTTTTT,CASSLGPDEKLFF
TRBJ2-7,TRBV19,NA,NA,TGTGCCAGTAGTATAGTGACAGGCTCCTCCTACGAGCAGTACTTC,CASSIVTGSSYEQYF
TRBJ1-1,TRBV11-2,few,TRBD1,TGTGCCAGCAGTTTCACAGGGGAAGAAGCTTTCTTT,CASSFTGEEAFF
TRBJ1-2,TRBV5-4,NA,NA,TGTGCCAGCAGCCCGATGGGGGGAGGCTACACCTTC,CASSPMGGGYTF
TRBJ2-1,TRBV2,NA,TRBD2,TGTGCCAGCAGGGGCAGGGAGGGCAATGAGCAGTTCTTC,CASRGREGNEQFF
TRBJ2-7,TRBV9,NA,TRBD2,TGTGCCAGCAGCGTTTTCCCGGGAGGGTCATACGAGCAGTACTTC,CASSVFPGGSYEQYF
TRBJ2-7,TRBV29-1,few,NA,TGCAGCGTTGAACATTCCTACGAGCAGTACTTC,CSVEHSYEQYF
TRBJ2-7,TRBV9,NA,TRBD1,TGTGCCAGCAGCGTTTCTATCGGACAGGGTGTCGAGCAGTACTTC,CASSVSIGQGVEQYF
TRBJ2-7,TRBV6-5,NA,NA,TGTGCCAGCAGTTACGGACAGTCCTACGAGCAGTACTTC,CASSYGQSYEQYF
TRBJ2-7,TRBV5-8,NA,NA,TGTGCCAGCAGCACGCGGGGCTACGAGCAGTACTTC,CASSTRGYEQYF
TRBJ1-2,TRBV30,once,TRBD1,TGTGCCTGGAGCGAAGGACAGGGGACAAACTATGGCTACACCTTC,CAWSEGQGTNYGYTF
TRBJ2-1,TRBV28,NA,NA,TGTGCCAGCAGGATTAGGGGGGAGCAGTTCTTC,CASRIRGEQFF
TRBJ1-4,TRBV7-2,NA,TRBD1,TGTGCCAGCAGCCCTGCCGGGACAGCGAATGAAAAACTGTTTTTT,CASSPAGTANEKLFF
TRBJ2-1,TRBV27,NA,TRBD2,TGTGCCAGCAGTTTTGCTATGACGGGAGGGCCAGGTGAGCAGTTCTTC,CASSFAMTGGPGEQFF
TRBJ1-2,TRBV5-6,NA,TRBD1,TGTGCCAGCAGCCCGAGCGGACAGGGCCCCTATGGCTACACCTTC,CASSPSGQGPYGYTF
TRBJ1-4,TRBV30,NA,NA,TGTGCCTGGAGTGTAGGGGCAAGTTTAAATGAAAAACTGTTTTTT,CAWSVGASLNEKLFF
TRBJ2-3,TRBV7-2,NA,TRBD2,TGTGCCAGCAGCTCGACTAGCGGTGCAGATACGCAGTATTTT,CASSSTSGADTQYF
TRBJ2-3,TRBV5-6,NA,NA,TGTGCCAGCAGCTCCGACTCTATAACGCAGTATTTT,CASSSDSITQYF
TRBJ2-2,TRBV28,NA,TRBD1,TGTGCCAGCAGCCTAGGGGGCGCGGGCACCGGGGAGCTGTTTTTT,CASSLGGAGTGELFF
TRBJ1-1,TRBV27,NA,NA,TGTGCCAGCATCCCCCTCACAGGGCACACTGAAGCTTTCTTT,CASIPLTGHTEAFF
TRBJ2-7,TRBV6-5,NA,NA,TGTGCCAGCAGGCGGGGTTCCAATTACGAGCAGTACTTC,CASRRGSNYEQYF
TRBJ2-3,TRBV5-1,NA,NA,TGCGCCAGCAGCTTGAATCCTAGCCTCACAGATACGCAGTATTTT,CASSLNPSLTDTQYF
TRBJ1-4,TRBV7-9,NA,NA,TGTGCCAGCAGCTTAGGGGGACATCTAGATGAAAAACTGTTTTTT,CASSLGGHLDEKLFF
TRBJ2-6,TRBV9,NA,NA,TGTGCCAGCAGCGTAAGAGGGTCTGGGGCCAACGTCCTGACTTTC,CASSVRGSGANVLTF
TRBJ1-1,TRBV13,NA,NA,TGTGCCAGCAGCTTAAGGACACCCACTGAAGCTTTCTTT,CASSLRTPTEAFF
TRBJ2-1,TRBV27,NA,TRBD2,TGTGCCAGCAGTTTATTTGGGACTAGCGCCAGTAAGGAGCAGTTCTTC,CASSLFGTSASKEQFF
TRBJ2-7,TRBV2,few,TRBD2,TGTGCCAGCAGTGATGTGGGACTAGCGGGAGACGAGCAGTACTTC,CASSDVGLAGDEQYF
TRBJ1-5,TRBV27,NA,NA,TGTGCCACCCGAGGGAATTCGCAGCATTTT,CATRGNSQHF
TRBJ1-3,TRBV5-6,NA,NA,TGTGCCAGCAGCTTCACAGGGCGAAACACCATATATTTT,CASSFTGRNTIYF
TRBJ2-7,TRBV28,NA,TRBD2,TGTGCCAGCAGTCCCCGGGGAGCGGGAGGCTTCTACGAGCAGTACTTC,CASSPRGAGGFYEQYF
TRBJ2-2,TRBV19,NA,TRBD1,TGTGCCAGTAGTATGTACAGGGGGCGATACACCGGGGAGCTGTTTTTT,CASSMYRGRYTGELFF
TRBJ2-1,TRBV18,NA,TRBD2,TGTGCCAGCTCACCCCTAGCGGGGGTGGGTTTCTACAATGAGCAGTTCTTC,CASSPLAGVGFYNEQFF
TRBJ2-7,TRBV14,NA,TRBD2,TGTGCCAGCAGCCAATCGGGTTTTAGCGGGAGGGATTACGAGCAGTACTTC,CASSQSGFSGRDYEQYF
TRBJ1-2,TRBV5-6,NA,NA,TGTGCCAGCAGCTTAGAGTACGGAGACTATGGCTACACCTTC,CASSLEYGDYGYTF
TRBJ1-1,TRBV12-2,NA,NA,TGTGCAAGTCGCTTAGGGGGGACAGTTGAAGCTTTCTTT,CASRLGGTVEAFF